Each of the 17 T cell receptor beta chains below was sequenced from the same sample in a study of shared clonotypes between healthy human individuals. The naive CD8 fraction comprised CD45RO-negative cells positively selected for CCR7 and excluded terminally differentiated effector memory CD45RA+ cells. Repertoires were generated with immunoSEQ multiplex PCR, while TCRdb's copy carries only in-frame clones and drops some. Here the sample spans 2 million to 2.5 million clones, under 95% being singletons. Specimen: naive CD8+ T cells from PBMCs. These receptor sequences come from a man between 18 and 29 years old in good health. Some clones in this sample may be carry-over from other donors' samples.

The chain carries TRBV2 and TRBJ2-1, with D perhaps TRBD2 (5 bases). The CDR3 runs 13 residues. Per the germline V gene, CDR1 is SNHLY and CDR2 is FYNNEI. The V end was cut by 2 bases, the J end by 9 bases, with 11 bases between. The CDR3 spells CASSETVATEQFF. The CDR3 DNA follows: TGTGCCAGCAGTGAAACGGTAGCGACTGAGCAGTTCTTC.

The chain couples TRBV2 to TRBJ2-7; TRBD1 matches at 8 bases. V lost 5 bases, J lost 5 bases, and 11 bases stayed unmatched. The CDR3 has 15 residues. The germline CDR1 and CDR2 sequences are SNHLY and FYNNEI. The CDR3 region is CASSSRQGRPDEQYF. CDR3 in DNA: TGTGCCAGCAGTTCCAGACAGGGGCGTCCCGACGAGCAGTACTTC.

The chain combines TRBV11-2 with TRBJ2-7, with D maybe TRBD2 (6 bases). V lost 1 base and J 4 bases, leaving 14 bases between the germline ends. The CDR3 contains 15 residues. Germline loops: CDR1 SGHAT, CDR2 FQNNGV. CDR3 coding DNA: TGTGCCAGCAGCTTAGGACCGGGACTGGCATACGAGCAGTACTTC. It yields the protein CASSLGPGLAYEQYF.

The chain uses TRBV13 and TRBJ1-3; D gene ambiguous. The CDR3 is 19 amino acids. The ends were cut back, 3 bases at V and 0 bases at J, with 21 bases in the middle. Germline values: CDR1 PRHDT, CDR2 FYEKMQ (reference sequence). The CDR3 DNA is TGTGCCAGCAGCTTCAAAAGGACGGAGGATTCTCACTCTGGAAACACCATATATTTT. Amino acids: CASSFKRTEDSHSGNTIYF.

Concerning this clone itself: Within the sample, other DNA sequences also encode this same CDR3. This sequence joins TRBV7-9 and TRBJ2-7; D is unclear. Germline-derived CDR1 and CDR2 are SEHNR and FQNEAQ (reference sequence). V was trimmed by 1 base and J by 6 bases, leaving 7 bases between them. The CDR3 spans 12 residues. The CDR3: CASSLGLAEQYF. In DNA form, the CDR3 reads TGTGCCAGCAGCTTAGGACTCGCCGAGCAGTACTTC.

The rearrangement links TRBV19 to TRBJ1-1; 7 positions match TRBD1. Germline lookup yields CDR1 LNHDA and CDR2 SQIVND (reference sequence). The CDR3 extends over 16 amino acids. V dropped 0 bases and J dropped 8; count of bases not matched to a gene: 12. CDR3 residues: CASSIDDSGQPSEAFF. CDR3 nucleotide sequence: TGTGCCAGTAGTATAGATGACTCGGGACAGCCCTCAGAAGCTTTCTTT.

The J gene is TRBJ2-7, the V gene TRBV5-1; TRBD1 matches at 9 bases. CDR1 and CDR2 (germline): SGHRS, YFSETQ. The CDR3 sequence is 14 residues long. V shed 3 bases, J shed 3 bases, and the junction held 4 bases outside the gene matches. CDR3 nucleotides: TGCGCCAGCAGCTGGGACAGGGAATACTACGAGCAGTACTTC. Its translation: CASSWDREYYEQYF.

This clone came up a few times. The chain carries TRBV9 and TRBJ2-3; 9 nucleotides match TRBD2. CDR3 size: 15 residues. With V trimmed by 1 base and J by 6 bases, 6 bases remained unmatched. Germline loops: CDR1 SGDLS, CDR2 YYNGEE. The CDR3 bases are TGTGCCAGCAGCGTAACCGCGGGAGGGCTTGATACGCAGTATTTT. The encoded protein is CASSVTAGGLDTQYF. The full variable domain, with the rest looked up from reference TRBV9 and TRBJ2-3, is DSGVTQTPKHLITATGQRVTLRCSPRSGDLSVYWYQQSLDQGLQFLIQYYNGEERAKGNILERFSAQQFPDLHSELNLSSLELGDSALYFCASSVTAGGLDTQYFGPGTRLTVL.

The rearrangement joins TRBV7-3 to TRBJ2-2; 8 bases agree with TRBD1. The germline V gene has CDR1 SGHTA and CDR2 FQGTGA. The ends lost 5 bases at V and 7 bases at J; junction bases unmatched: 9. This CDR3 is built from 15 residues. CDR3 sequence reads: CASSPARQGHGELFF. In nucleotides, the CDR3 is TGTGCCAGCAGCCCCGCCCGACAGGGGCACGGGGAGCTGTTTTTT.

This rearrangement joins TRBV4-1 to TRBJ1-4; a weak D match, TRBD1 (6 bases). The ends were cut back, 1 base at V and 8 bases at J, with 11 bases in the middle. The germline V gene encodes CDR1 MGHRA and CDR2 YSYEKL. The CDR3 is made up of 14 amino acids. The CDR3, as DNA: TGCGCCAGCAGCCAAGTTGGTGGGGGCGAAAAACTGTTTTTT. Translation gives CASSQVGGGEKLFF.

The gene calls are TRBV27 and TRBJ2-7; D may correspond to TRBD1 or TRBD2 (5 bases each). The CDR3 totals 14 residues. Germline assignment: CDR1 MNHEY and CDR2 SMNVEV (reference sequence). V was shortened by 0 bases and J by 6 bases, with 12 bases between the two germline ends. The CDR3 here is CASSLSPGGTEQYF. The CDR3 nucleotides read TGTGCCAGCAGTTTATCCCCTGGGGGAACCGAGCAGTACTTC.

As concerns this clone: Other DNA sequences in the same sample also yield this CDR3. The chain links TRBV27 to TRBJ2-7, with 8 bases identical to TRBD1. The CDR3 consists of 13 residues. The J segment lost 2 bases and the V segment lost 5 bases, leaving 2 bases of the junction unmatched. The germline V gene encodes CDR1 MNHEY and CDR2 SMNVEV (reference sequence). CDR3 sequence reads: CASSQGATYEQYF. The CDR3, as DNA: TGTGCCAGCAGTCAGGGGGCCACCTACGAGCAGTACTTC.

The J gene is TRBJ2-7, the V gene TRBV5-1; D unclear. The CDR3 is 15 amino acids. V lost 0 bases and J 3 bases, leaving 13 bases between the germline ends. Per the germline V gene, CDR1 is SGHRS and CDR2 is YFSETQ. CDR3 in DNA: TGCGCCAGCAGCTTGGCCGCTGGTGCCCTCTACGAGCAGTACTTC. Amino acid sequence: CASSLAAGALYEQYF.

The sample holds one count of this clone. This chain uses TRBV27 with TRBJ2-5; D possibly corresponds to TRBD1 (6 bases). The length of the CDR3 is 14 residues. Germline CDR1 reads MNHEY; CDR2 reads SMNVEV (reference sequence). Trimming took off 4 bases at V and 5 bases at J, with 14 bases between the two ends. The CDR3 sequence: CASSSPTGRETQYF. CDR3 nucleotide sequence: TGTGCCAGCAGTTCCCCGACAGGCCGGGAGACCCAGTACTTC.

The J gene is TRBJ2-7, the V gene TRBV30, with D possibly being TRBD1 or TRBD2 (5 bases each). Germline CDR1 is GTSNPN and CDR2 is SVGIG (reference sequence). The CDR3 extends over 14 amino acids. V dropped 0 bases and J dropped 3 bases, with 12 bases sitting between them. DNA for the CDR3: TGTGCCTGGAGTGTAGGGACGGTCGTCTACGAGCAGTACTTC. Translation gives CAWSVGTVVYEQYF.

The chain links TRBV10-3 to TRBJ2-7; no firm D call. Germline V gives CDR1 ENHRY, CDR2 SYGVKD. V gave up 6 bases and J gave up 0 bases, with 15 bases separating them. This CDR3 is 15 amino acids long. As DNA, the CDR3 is TGTGCCATCAGGGAGACCGCTCACTCCTCCTACGAGCAGTACTTC. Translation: CAIRETAHSSYEQYF.

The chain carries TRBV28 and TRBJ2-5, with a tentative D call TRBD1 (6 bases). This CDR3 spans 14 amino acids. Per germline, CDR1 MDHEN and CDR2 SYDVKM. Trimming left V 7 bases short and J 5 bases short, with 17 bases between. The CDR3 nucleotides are TGTGCCAGCACCCGAGGGAACAGGGATGAGACCCAGTACTTC. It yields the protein CASTRGNRDETQYF. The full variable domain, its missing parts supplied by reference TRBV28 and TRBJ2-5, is DVKVTQSSRYLVKRTGEKVFLECVQDMDHENMFWYRQDPGLGLRLIYFSYDVKMKEKGDIPEGYSVSREKKERFSLILESASTNQTSMYLCASTRGNRDETQYFGPGTRLLVL.